The 29 T cell receptor beta chains below come from one sample, sequenced in a study of cytomegalovirus exposure and HLA in healthy donors. Produced via immunoSEQ multiplex PCR; TCRdb's table is partial and in-frame only. The sample consists of approximately 120,000 clones, around nine tenths of them appearing once. Sequenced: PBMCs. All receptors come from a woman aged 18-29 years in good health and CMV-seronegative.

The chain employs TRBV28 and TRBJ2-1, with 8 bases matching TRBD2. Germline trimming cut 7 bases from V and 8 bases from J; bases unmatched to any gene: 13. There are 15 residues in the CDR3. Looked up from germline, CDR1 is MDHEN and CDR2 is SYDVKM. This CDR3 reads CASMTQTRAGDEQFF. The CDR3 DNA follows: TGTGCCAGCATGACCCAGACTCGAGCGGGAGATGAGCAGTTCTTC.

V gene TRBV6-1 combines with J gene TRBJ2-3, with 13 bases fitting TRBD2. Germline lookup yields CDR1 MNHNS and CDR2 SASEGT. This CDR3 has 15 residues. J was trimmed by 6 bases and V by 6 bases; bases with no gene match: 6. The DNA of the CDR3 is TGTGCCAGCAGGGTACTAGCGGGAGGGGGGGATACGCAGTATTTT. It is translated as CASRVLAGGGDTQYF.

The V gene is TRBV5-1, the J gene TRBJ2-3, with 9 bases identical to TRBD1. Germline values: CDR1 SGHRS, CDR2 YFSETQ. Trimming at V came to 1 base and at J to 5 bases, leaving 11 bases not matched to a gene. The CDR3 is 17 residues long. CDR3 loop: CASSLSLVGQGGDTQYF. CDR3 sequence (DNA): TGCGCCAGCAGCTTGTCCCTTGTGGGACAGGGCGGAGATACGCAGTATTTT.

This chain links TRBV6-6 with TRBJ1-2, with 8 nucleotides matching TRBD1. V gave up 7 bases and J gave up 6 bases; unmatched junction bases: 10. Germline CDR1 is MNHNY and CDR2 is SVGAGI (reference sequence). This CDR3 is 14 amino acids long. CDR3 DNA sequence: TGTGCCAGCAATCCGGACAGGGAAGTCCATGGCTACACCTTC. Translation: CASNPDREVHGYTF.

This clone was counted a single time. V and J are TRBV5-1 and TRBJ2-1, with D possibly matching TRBD2 (5 bases). V lost 1 base, J lost 3 bases, and 11 bases lay in between. This CDR3 contains 15 residues. Germline lookup yields CDR1 SGHRS and CDR2 YFSETQ. CDR3 sequence: CASSLSTGSYNEQFF. The CDR3 DNA is TGCGCCAGCAGCTTGTCTACGGGAAGCTACAATGAGCAGTTCTTC. Variable domain in full (rest from reference TRBV5-1 and TRBJ2-1): KAGVTQTPRYLIKTRGQQVTLSCSPISGHRSVSWYQQTPGQGLQFLFEYFSETQRNKGNFPGRFSGRQFSNSRSEMNVSTLELGDSALYLCASSLSTGSYNEQFFGPGTRLTVL.

The J gene is TRBJ2-7, the V gene TRBV29-1; D remains ambiguous. This CDR3 region has 12 residues. CDR1 and CDR2 (germline): SQVTM, ANQGSEA. V lost 1 base to trimming and J lost 2 bases, with 6 bases between them. CDR3: CSVEGSAYEQYF. The CDR3 nucleotides are TGCAGCGTTGAAGGCTCGGCCTACGAGCAGTACTTC.

The chain links TRBV5-6 to TRBJ2-4, with TRBD2 matching over 8 bases. This CDR3 is built from 15 residues. Germline CDR1 and CDR2: SGHDT and YYEEEE. V shed 4 bases and J 0 bases; nucleotides not matched to a gene: 3. The CDR3 sequence: CASSNLAGAKNIQYF. CDR3 nucleotide sequence: TGTGCCAGCAGCAATCTAGCGGGAGCCAAAAACATTCAGTACTTC.

The chain couples TRBV19 to TRBJ2-7; 7 bases are a match to TRBD1. The CDR3 length is 15 residues. Looked up from germline, CDR1 is LNHDA and CDR2 is SQIVND (reference sequence). The ends lost 3 bases at V and 2 bases at J; junction bases unmatched: 7. CDR3 region: CASSMSWTGTYEQYF. The CDR3 nucleotides read TGTGCCAGTAGTATGTCATGGACAGGAACCTACGAGCAGTACTTC.

Here the CDR3 reads CASSLGIQGGIEAFF. Written as DNA, the CDR3 is TGCGCCAGCAGTCTTGGCATACAGGGGGGGATTGAAGCTTTCTTT. The rearrangement joins TRBV5-1 to TRBJ1-1; 8 positions agree with TRBD1. With V trimmed by 5 bases and J by 7 bases, 13 bases remained unmatched. CDR3 length: 15 residues. In germline, CDR1 is SGHRS, CDR2 YFSETQ.

In its sample, this clone was seen once. V is TRBV30 and J is TRBJ1-1, with 12 bases identical to TRBD1. Trimming at V came to 5 bases and at J to 4 bases, leaving 2 bases not matched to a gene. The CDR3 contains 13 residues. The germline CDR1 and CDR2 sequences are GTSNPN and SVGIG (reference sequence). The CDR3 region has the DNA TGTGCCTGGGGGGACAGGGGGCGCACTGAAGCTTTCTTT. This codes for CAWGDRGRTEAFF.

The gene calls are TRBV9 and TRBJ2-7, with 10 bases that match TRBD1. The CDR3 runs 14 residues. V gave up 1 base and J gave up 5 bases; unmatched junction bases: 3. Germline lookup yields CDR1 SGDLS and CDR2 YYNGEE. The CDR3 reads CASSVRQGAHEQYF. CDR3 DNA: TGTGCCAGCAGCGTAAGACAGGGGGCCCACGAGCAGTACTTC.

The rearrangement uses TRBV6-4 and TRBJ2-3, with 10 bases identical to TRBD2. The CDR3 has 14 residues. Germline V CDR1 and CDR2: MRHNA, SNTAGT. V shed 2 bases and J 4 bases; nucleotides not matched to a gene: 0. The CDR3 spells CASSDTSGADTQYF. DNA of the CDR3: TGTGCCAGCAGTGACACTAGCGGGGCAGATACGCAGTATTTT.

The rearrangement joins TRBV13 to TRBJ1-1; 7 bases line up with TRBD1. Per the germline V gene, CDR1 is PRHDT and CDR2 is FYEKMQ (reference sequence). The trim removed 5 bases at V and 3 bases at J, leaving 6 bases unmatched. This CDR3 region has 14 residues. For the CDR3, the DNA is TGTGCCAGCAGCCTTTGGACAGGCGACACTGAAGCTTTCTTT. Its translation: CASSLWTGDTEAFF.

The chain carries TRBV2 and TRBJ1-5, with D perhaps TRBD1 (5 bases). The germline V and J ends were trimmed by 8 bases and 0 bases, with 14 bases remaining between them. CDR3 length: 15 amino acids. CDR1 and CDR2 (germline): SNHLY, FYNNEI. CDR3 protein: CASASTGGSNQPQHF. The DNA of the CDR3 is TGTGCCAGCGCTTCGACGGGGGGTAGCAATCAGCCCCAGCATTTT.

The chain carries TRBV15 and TRBJ1-5; no reliable D call. CDR1 is LNHNV, CDR2 YYDKDF, per germline (reference sequence). The CDR3 is 13 amino acids. With 3 bases removed from V and 5 bases from J, the gap between germline ends came to 8 bases. DNA of the CDR3: TGTGCCACCAGCAGTAGAGGTCATCAGCCCCAGCATTTT. This translates into CATSSRGHQPQHF. Variable domain in full (rest from reference TRBV15 and TRBJ1-5): DAMVIQNPRYQVTQFGKPVTLSCSQTLNHNVMYWYQQKSSQAPKLLFHYYDKDFNNEADTPDNFQSRRPNTSFCFLDIRSPGLGDTAMYLCATSSRGHQPQHFGDGTRLSIL.

V and J are TRBV28 and TRBJ1-1; D is perhaps TRBD1 (5 bases). Trimming removed 3 bases from V and 0 bases from J, with 11 bases in between. The CDR3 length is 15 residues. Germline V lookup: CDR1 MDHEN, CDR2 SYDVKM. CDR3 protein: CASSLQGELNTEAFF. Here the CDR3 DNA reads TGTGCCAGCAGTTTGCAGGGCGAGTTGAACACTGAAGCTTTCTTT.

This clone was seen once. The CDR3 reads CASSRGTSGTDTQYF. CDR3 coding DNA: TGTGCCAGCAGCCGTGGGACTAGCGGCACAGATACGCAGTATTTT. The chain uses TRBV11-3 and TRBJ2-3; 10 nucleotides line up with TRBD2. With V trimmed by 5 bases and J by 1 base, 3 bases remained unmatched. The CDR3 runs to 15 residues. Germline values: CDR1 SGHNT, CDR2 YENEEA.

The chain is built from TRBV2 and TRBJ2-5; the match to TRBD2 covers 15 bases. The CDR3 totals 15 residues. V lost 9 bases and J lost 4; bases outside the gene matches: 6. Germline V gene lookup returns CDR1 SNHLY and CDR2 FYNNEI. In DNA, the CDR3 is TGTGCCAGGGGACTAGCGGGGGGATTAGGAGAGACCCAGTACTTC. Translating it yields CARGLAGGLGETQYF.

This chain links TRBV6-6 with TRBJ2-3; a weak D match, TRBD1 (6 bases). Germline CDR1 MNHNY, CDR2 SVGAGI (reference sequence). Deletions cut 6 bases from V and 0 bases from J, with 13 bases between. The CDR3 covers 15 residues. The CDR3 sequence is CASRQGWRSTDTQYF. The DNA for the CDR3 is TGTGCCAGCAGGCAGGGGTGGAGGAGCACAGATACGCAGTATTTT.

The chain recombines TRBV14 with TRBJ2-5, with D possibly being TRBD2 (7 bases). V shed 3 bases and J shed 5 bases, with 19 bases lying between them. CDR1 and CDR2 (germline): SGHDN, FVKESK. CDR3 length: 16 amino acids. In nucleotides, the CDR3 is TGTGCCAGCAGCCAGCATTCCGGGGGGCGCTGGGAGACCCAGTACTTC. Its protein is CASSQHSGGRWETQYF.

The chain links TRBV20-1 to TRBJ2-1, with D unresolved. Germline values: CDR1 DFQATT, CDR2 SNEGSKA (reference sequence). CDR3 length: 11 amino acids. V shed 3 bases and J shed 12 bases, with 12 bases lying between them. The CDR3 protein is CSARVNQAQFF. The CDR3 bases are TGCAGTGCTAGGGTTAATCAGGCGCAGTTCTTC.

Here the CDR3 reads CASSSPGQVNEKLFF. CDR3 nucleotide sequence: TGTGCCAGCAGCTCACCGGGACAGGTTAATGAAAAACTGTTTTTT. The gene calls are TRBV11-2 and TRBJ1-4; 8 nucleotides line up with TRBD1. There are 15 residues in the CDR3. The ends lost 4 bases at V and 4 bases at J; junction bases unmatched: 5. The V gene's germline CDR1 is SGHAT and CDR2 FQNNGV.

The J gene is TRBJ2-7, the V gene TRBV7-2, with a weak D call TRBD1 (5 bases). The CDR3 runs to 15 residues. The V end lost 4 bases, the J end lost 3 bases, and 16 bases lay between the germline ends. In germline, CDR1 is SGHTA, CDR2 FQGNSA. The DNA of the CDR3 is TGTGCCAGCAGCTCCCAGGGTCCTGGGGACTACGAGCAGTACTTC. It encodes CASSSQGPGDYEQYF.

This rearrangement joins TRBV7-9 to TRBJ2-3; TRBD2 matches at 11 bases. Germline V gene sequence: CDR1 SEHNR, CDR2 FQNEAQ (reference sequence). The CDR3 contains 16 residues. The J segment lost 5 bases and the V segment lost 4 bases, leaving 8 bases of the junction unmatched. CDR3 sequence reads: CASSSRLAGLEDTQYF. The CDR3 DNA is TGTGCCAGCAGCTCGAGACTAGCGGGATTAGAAGATACGCAGTATTTT.

V is TRBV7-6 and J is TRBJ2-7; 8 positions agree with TRBD1. The length of the CDR3 is 15 residues. Germline V gene lookup returns CDR1 SGHVS and CDR2 FNYEAQ. J gave up 2 bases and V 2 bases, and 5 bases lay outside the gene matches. The CDR3 sequence is CASSLSQGATYEQYF. The CDR3 DNA reads TGTGCCAGCAGCTTATCGCAGGGGGCCACCTACGAGCAGTACTTC.

The V and J genes are TRBV28 and TRBJ2-5, with 10 nucleotides matching TRBD2. The CDR3 extends over 16 amino acids. Losses at the gene ends were 5 bases for V and 7 bases for J; bases not matched to a gene: 13. Germline CDR1 is MDHEN and CDR2 is SYDVKM. CDR3 sequence (DNA): TGTGCCAGCAGTGAAAGCGGGGGGGCCGGTCGGTGGACCCAGTACTTC. This encodes CASSESGGAGRWTQYF. The full variable domain, its missing parts supplied by reference TRBV28 and TRBJ2-5, is DVKVTQSSRYLVKRTGEKVFLECVQDMDHENMFWYRQDPGLGLRLIYFSYDVKMKEKGDIPEGYSVSREKKERFSLILESASTNQTSMYLCASSESGGAGRWTQYFGPGTRLLVL.

This clone has more than one count but fewer than ten. The chain carries TRBV30 and TRBJ2-2; D uncertain. V lost 5 bases, J lost 4 bases, and 11 bases lay in between. Germline lookup yields CDR1 GTSNPN and CDR2 SVGIG (reference sequence). The CDR3 sequence is 13 residues long. DNA for the CDR3: TGTGCCTGGTCTGGTGTGGCCACCGGGGAGCTGTTTTTT. Amino acids: CAWSGVATGELFF.

J is TRBJ2-3 and V is TRBV9, with 7 nucleotides matching TRBD2. V gave up 4 bases and J gave up 3 bases; unmatched junction bases: 8. Germline values: CDR1 SGDLS, CDR2 YYNGEE. The CDR3 covers 15 residues. The CDR3 coding sequence is TGTGCCAGCAGCCCCATGGGGGGGAGTACAGATACGCAGTATTTT. As protein: CASSPMGGSTDTQYF.

V gene TRBV15 combines with J gene TRBJ2-5; 8 bases map to TRBD1. CDR3 size: 13 residues. Germline V gene lookup returns CDR1 LNHNV and CDR2 YYDKDF (reference sequence). V shed 3 bases, J shed 5 bases, and the junction held 2 bases outside the gene matches. CDR3 sequence: CATSRDRAETQYF. CDR3 DNA: TGTGCCACCAGCAGGGACAGGGCGGAGACCCAGTACTTC. The full variable domain, completed using reference TRBV15 and TRBJ2-5, is DAMVIQNPRYQVTQFGKPVTLSCSQTLNHNVMYWYQQKSSQAPKLLFHYYDKDFNNEADTPDNFQSRRPNTSFCFLDIRSPGLGDTAMYLCATSRDRAETQYFGPGTRLLVL.